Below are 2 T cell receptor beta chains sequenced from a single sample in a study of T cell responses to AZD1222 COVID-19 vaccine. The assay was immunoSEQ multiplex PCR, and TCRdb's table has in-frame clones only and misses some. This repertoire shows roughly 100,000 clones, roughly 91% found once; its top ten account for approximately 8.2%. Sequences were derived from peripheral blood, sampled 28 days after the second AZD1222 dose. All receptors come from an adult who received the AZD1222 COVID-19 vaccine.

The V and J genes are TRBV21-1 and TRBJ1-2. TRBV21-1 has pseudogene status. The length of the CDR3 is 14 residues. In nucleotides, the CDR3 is TGTGCCAGCAGCATCCCCCGGGCCTACTATGGCTACACCTTC. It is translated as CASSIPRAYYGYTF.

Here the CDR3 reads CASSPGGGDYGYTF. The CDR3 bases are TGTGCCAGCTCACCAGGAGGAGGGGACTATGGCTACACCTTC. This chain uses TRBV18 with TRBJ1-2; D is perhaps TRBD1 (5 bases). This CDR3 is 14 amino acids long. With 2 bases removed from V and 3 bases from J, the gap between germline ends came to 10 bases. CDR1 and CDR2 (germline): KGHSH, LQKENI.